The 15 T cell receptor beta chains reported below all come from one sample, sequenced in a study of read filtering for tumor transcriptome and immune sequencing. Molecular barcoded adaptors covering alpha/delta and beta/gamma chains were used on approximately 400 ng RNA. TCRdb reanalysed the reads using MiXCR and keeps one entry per CDR3 protein. The table shows 130,000 or so distinct CDR3 sequences, with around 13% occurring only once. Sequenced: a population of CD138-negative cells sorted from bone marrow. These receptors all come from a donor over 35 with multiple myeloma.

This clonotype was seen only a few times. The chain is built from TRBV10-3 and TRBJ2-5; 7 bases fit TRBD2. The CDR3 extends over 12 amino acids. V lost 6 bases to trimming and J lost 3 bases; unmatched junction nucleotides: 1. Germline loops: CDR1 ENHRY, CDR2 SYGVKD. The CDR3 region is CAISREEETQYF. The CDR3 DNA reads as TGTGCCATCAGCCGGGAGGAAGAGACCCAGTACTTC.

This clonotype has a count of ten or more. The chain combines TRBV10-1 with TRBJ2-1, with 8 bases identical to TRBD2. The CDR3 totals 12 residues. Germline V gives CDR1 WNHNN, CDR2 SYGVQD (reference sequence). The trim removed 6 bases at V and 6 bases at J, leaving 1 base unmatched. This CDR3 is CASSGRANEQFF. CDR3 bases: TGCGCCAGCAGCGGGAGGGCCAATGAGCAGTTCTTC.

This clonotype was seen many times. V is TRBV6-5 and J is TRBJ1-4; D perhaps matches TRBD1 (5 bases). The CDR3 sequence is 15 residues long. CDR1 is MNHEY, CDR2 SVGAGI, per germline. V lost 6 bases and J 5 bases, leaving 16 bases between the germline ends. The CDR3 region is CASRDGGGGNEKLFF. In DNA form, the CDR3 reads TGTGCCAGCAGGGATGGGGGGGGAGGCAATGAAAAACTGTTTTTT.

This clonotype was detected ten times or more. The CDR3 DNA reads TGTGCCAGCAGCCAAACAGGGGGCTACGAGCAGTACTTC. This codes for CASSQTGGYEQYF. The chain joins TRBV3-1 to TRBJ2-7; 8 bases are shared with TRBD1. Germline lookup yields CDR1 LGHDT and CDR2 YNNKEL (reference sequence). The CDR3 contains 13 residues. With V trimmed by 2 bases and J by 3 bases, 0 bases remained unmatched.

This clonotype appeared many times. This chain uses TRBV7-3 with TRBJ2-1, with 11 nucleotides matching TRBD2. The germline CDR1 and CDR2 sequences are SGHTA and FQGTGA. V lost 5 bases, J lost 6 bases, and 12 bases stayed unmatched. The CDR3 sequence is 17 residues long. Here the CDR3 reads CASSLSWGTSGRNEQFF. As DNA, the CDR3 is TGTGCCAGCAGCCTGAGCTGGGGGACTAGCGGCCGCAATGAGCAGTTCTTC.

This clonotype has ten or more counts. This chain connects TRBV29-1 to TRBJ1-4; unclear D gene. Trimming took off 6 bases at V and 1 base at J, with 6 bases between the two ends. CDR1 is SQVTM and CDR2 is ANQGSEA in the germline V gene. The CDR3 spans 12 residues. CDR3 loop: CSVVGTNEKLFF. The CDR3 coding sequence is TGCAGCGTGGTGGGAACTAATGAAAAACTGTTTTTT.

This clonotype occurred many times. The rearrangement links TRBV19 to TRBJ1-3; D unresolved. Trimming pared 6 bases from V and 7 bases from J, leaving 19 bases between. Per the germline V gene, CDR1 is LNHDA and CDR2 is SQIVND (reference sequence). The CDR3 contains 15 residues. This CDR3 is CASSPELKVRNTIYF. In nucleotides, the CDR3 is TGTGCCAGTAGCCCGGAGTTGAAGGTTAGGAACACCATATATTTT.

This clonotype was observed many times. The chain recombines TRBV23-1 with TRBJ2-1; D not resolved. TRBV23-1 is given ORF status, its function remaining uncertain. This CDR3 region has 16 residues. V was trimmed by 0 bases and J by 8 bases, leaving 17 bases between them. Here the CDR3 DNA reads TGCGCCAGCAGTCAATCCCACCGGGTTCCGGCCTATGAGCAGTTCTTC. The encoded protein is CASSQSHRVPAYEQFF.

The chain couples TRBV5-1 to TRBJ1-5; tentatively, D is TRBD1 (5 bases). This CDR3 contains 15 residues. The V gene's germline CDR1 is SGHRS and CDR2 YFSETQ. Trimming removed 0 bases from V and 1 base from J, with 8 bases in between. The CDR3 DNA reads TGCGCCAGCAGCTTGGCGGGGGGGAGCAATCAGCCCCAGCATTTT. Encoded protein: CASSLAGGSNQPQHF.

There are many counts of this clonotype. The junction departs from the called germline gene at one end, perhaps through a read error. The chain has TRBV7-3 and TRBJ2-1, with 11 bases lining up with TRBD2. This CDR3 has 14 residues. CDR1 is SGHTA, CDR2 FQGTGA, per germline. CDR3 nucleotide sequence: TGTGCCAGCAGCTATAGCGGGAGGGGAGATGAGCAGTTCTTT. It is translated as CASSYSGRGDEQFF. Full variable domain (rest looked up from reference TRBV7-3 and TRBJ2-1): GAGVSQTPSNKVTEKGKYVELRCDPISGHTALYWYRQSLGQGPEFLIYFQGTGAADDSGLPNDRFFAVRPEGSVSTLKIQRTERGDSAVYLCASSYSGRGDEQFFGPGTRLTVL.

The chain couples TRBV4-1 to TRBJ2-3; 7 bases align to TRBD2. J gave up 6 bases and V 0 bases, and 9 bases lay outside the gene matches. The CDR3 is 16 amino acids. Germline V gene lookup returns CDR1 MGHRA and CDR2 YSYEKL. CDR3 in amino acids: CASSQDPAGVRDTQYF. In DNA, the CDR3 is TGCGCCAGCAGCCAAGATCCTGCGGGAGTACGTGATACGCAGTATTTT.

At least ten counts were recorded for this clonotype. The rearrangement joins TRBV6-4 to TRBJ2-1; tentative D call: TRBD2 (6 bases). Germline CDR1 MRHNA, CDR2 SNTAGT. With 2 bases removed from V and 12 bases from J, the gap between germline ends came to 14 bases. CDR3 size: 13 residues. CDR3 DNA: TGTGCCAGCAGTGACACACTAGCTACGGGGCAGTTCTTC. It translates to CASSDTLATGQFF.

This clonotype has at least ten counts. This chain uses TRBV5-1 with TRBJ2-1; D remains ambiguous. The V gene's germline CDR1 is SGHRS and CDR2 YFSETQ. This CDR3 contains 18 residues. V dropped 0 bases and J dropped 2 bases, with 18 bases sitting between them. Here the CDR3 DNA reads TGCGCCAGCAGCTTGGGCCCCTTCGACTTCATCCCCTACAATGAGCAGTTCTTC. Translated, it gives CASSLGPFDFIPYNEQFF.

The table lists this clonotype with many counts. The rearrangement joins TRBV20-1 to TRBJ1-1; 9 bases line up with TRBD1. CDR1 and CDR2 (germline): DFQATT, SNEGSKA (reference sequence). With 6 bases clipped from V and 2 bases from J, the junction kept 7 bases outside the gene matches. The CDR3 extends over 14 amino acids. CDR3 coding DNA: TGCAGTGCCTTGGGACAGGGTCCTAACACTGAAGCTTTCTTT. Amino acids: CSALGQGPNTEAFF.

In this sample, this clonotype turned up many times. The V and J genes are TRBV20-1 and TRBJ2-7, with TRBD1 matching over 9 bases. This CDR3 region has 12 residues. Germline V lookup: CDR1 DFQATT, CDR2 SNEGSKA (reference sequence). V gave up 6 bases and J gave up 3 bases; unmatched junction bases: 3. Here the CDR3 reads CSALDRGYEQYF. DNA of the CDR3: TGCAGTGCGTTGGACAGGGGCTACGAGCAGTACTTC.